The next 5 T cell receptor beta chains were all read from a single sample in a study of shared clonotypes between healthy human individuals. Clones were sequenced by immunoSEQ multiplex PCR, and TCRdb holds only the in-frame ones, with some missing. The sample holds over a million clones, around 76% seen once. The source material was memory CD4+ T cells sorted from blood. Sample subset: CD45RA-negative fraction. Receptors originate from a young man in good health.

The chain couples TRBV19 to TRBJ1-5, with TRBD1 matching over 9 bases. The CDR3 consists of 15 residues. The trim removed 6 bases at V and 2 bases at J, leaving 5 bases unmatched. Germline values: CDR1 LNHDA, CDR2 SQIVND (reference sequence). The CDR3 bases are TGTGCCAGTAGACCGACAGGGGGGGGCAATCAGCCCCAGCATTTT. Amino acids: CASRPTGGGNQPQHF.

The J gene is TRBJ2-7, the V gene TRBV2; tentative D call: TRBD2 (5 bases). Germline CDR1 SNHLY, CDR2 FYNNEI. V was cut by 7 bases and J by 4 bases, with 14 bases left in between. The CDR3 is 13 residues long. The DNA of the CDR3 is TGTGCCAGCAAAGTGGGAGTCGGGTACGAGCAGTACTTC. Protein product: CASKVGVGYEQYF.

J is TRBJ1-2 and V is TRBV7-2; weak D call: TRBD1 (5 bases). Trimming removed 1 base at V and 8 bases at J, with 26 bases between. CDR3 length: 18 amino acids. Per the germline V gene, CDR1 is SGHTA and CDR2 is FQGNSA. The CDR3 DNA is TGTGCCAGCAGCTTAGGCGAGGGGCAGGCCCGGCGGGTGGGAGGCTACACCTTC. Amino acid sequence: CASSLGEGQARRVGGYTF. Combining the CDR3 with reference TRBV7-2 and TRBJ1-2 gives the whole variable domain GAGVSQSPSNKVTEKGKDVELRCDPISGHTALYWYRQSLGQGLEFLIYFQGNSAPDKSGLPSDRFSAERTGGSVSTLTIQRTQQEDSAVYLCASSLGEGQARRVGGYTFGSGTRLTVV.

J is TRBJ2-2 and V is TRBV10-3; possible D gene TRBD2, 6 bases. Germline CDR1 and CDR2: ENHRY and SYGVKD. V was cut by 0 bases and J by 5 bases, with 19 bases left in between. CDR3 length: 18 residues. CDR3 DNA sequence: TGTGCCATCAGTGAGTCCATTCGGCGGGGTGGTAGGACCGGGGAGCTGTTTTTT. Its translation: CAISESIRRGGRTGELFF.

The genes are TRBV11-3 and TRBJ2-1, with 7 positions matching TRBD2. There are 17 residues in the CDR3. V shed 3 bases and J 3 bases; nucleotides not matched to a gene: 11. The germline V gene has CDR1 SGHNT and CDR2 YENEEA. The CDR3 protein is CASSFAGGGRNYNEQFF. The CDR3 DNA reads TGTGCCAGCAGCTTCGCGGGTGGCGGGAGAAACTACAATGAGCAGTTCTTC.